This T cell receptor (beta chain) was identified in a study of chemoradiotherapy in HPV16-positive cancers. Study-level background: A couple of HPV16-positive patients' cells yielded candidate HPV-specific clones and common motifs. Study-wide results and caveats: Candidate HPV-specific clones and E7-related TCR motifs grew in tumor during treatment. Only a couple of HPV16-positive patients supplied the functional HPV-specificity definition.

A note on this clone: Its antigen remains unidentified.

Produced via immunoSEQ multiplex PCR; TCRdb's table is partial and in-frame only. Of over 20,000 clones detected, approximately 70% appear once; the ten largest clones hold around 2.5%. Samples were taken several times over chemoradiotherapy. Trimming took 3 bases from V and 5 from J; bases not matched to a gene: 4. The CDR3 length is 14 residues. The germline CDR1 and CDR2 sequences are SEHNR and FQNEAQ (reference sequence). The gene calls are TRBV7-9 and TRBJ2-1; 7 nucleotides agree with TRBD2. This sequence was found in a human donor with HPV-associated anogenital cancer. This sample was obtained from a patient who underwent chemoradiotherapy. CDR3 sequence reads: CASSFGGLNNEQFF. CDR3 DNA: TGTGCCAGCAGCTTCGGGGGGTTAAACAATGAGCAGTTCTTC.